These T cell receptor beta chains were read from a single sample in a study of blood T cell repertoires in COVID-19. Sequencing was performed with immunoSEQ multiplex PCR; in TCRdb, only in-frame clones are kept and a portion is missing. This table holds around 100,000 clones, over 70% found once. The sample comprised peripheral blood. The receptors come from a middle-aged man with acute or convalescent COVID-19. The CDR3 runs from the conserved cysteine through the conserved F or W. Fields, in order: D gene, clone size, J gene, V gene, CDR3 DNA, CDR3 protein. D genes are given only for firm matches. Expanded clones are given a class, and other clones once, few, many or no size at all.

-	many	TRBJ2-7	TRBV30	TGTGCCTGGAGCCCCCCACTAGTCGGGGGCTACGAGCAGTACTTC	CAWSPPLVGGYEQYF
-	-	TRBJ2-5	TRBV10-3	TGTGCCACACAGGGAGAGGAGACCCAGTACTTC	CATQGEETQYF
-	-	TRBJ2-2	TRBV7-9	TGTGCCAGCAGCTTTCGGGGGACGAACACCGGGGAGCTGTTTTTT	CASSFRGTNTGELFF
TRBD1	-	TRBJ2-7	TRBV11-2	TGTGCCAGCACCAACGACAGGGGTACCTACGAGCAGTACTTC	CASTNDRGTYEQYF
-	-	TRBJ1-5	TRBV19	TGTGCCAGTAGACAGGGAAGGATTCAGCCCCAGCATTTT	CASRQGRIQPQHF
-	-	TRBJ2-3	TRBV15	TGTGCCACCAGCAGAGATCAACAGGGTGGAGATACGCAGTATTTT	CATSRDQQGGDTQYF
-	few	TRBJ1-5	TRBV7-2	TGTGCCAGCAGCTTAAGGTCAGGGGAAAGTCAGCCCCAGCATTTT	CASSLRSGESQPQHF
TRBD2	-	TRBJ2-1	TRBV4-1	TGCGCCAGCAGCCAGGGCGGGGGGCTTACCTACAATGAGCAGTTCTTC	CASSQGGGLTYNEQFF
TRBD1	-	TRBJ1-2	TRBV19	TGTGCCAGTAGGGGGACAGGGGGCGATACGAACTATGGCTACACCTTC	CASRGTGGDTNYGYTF
TRBD1	-	TRBJ1-2	TRBV5-4	TGTGCCAGTAACCTGGACAGGGGCTATGGCTACACCTTC	CASNLDRGYGYTF
TRBD1	few	TRBJ2-7	TRBV11-2	TGTGCCAGCAGCTTACGCTCCGGGACAGGGACCTACGAGCAGTACTTC	CASSLRSGTGTYEQYF
-	-	TRBJ2-3	TRBV28	TGTGCCAGCAGTGGCGATACGCAGTATTTT	CASSGDTQYF